The sequence of this T cell receptor (beta chain) was determined in a study of cytomegalovirus exposure and HLA in healthy donors. For the study at large: The early release's HLA-typed donors yielded approximately 81 million unique TCRs.

Whole-study findings and limits: TCR beta V- and J-gene trimming was later associated with a missense DCLRE1C variant. Rarity marked most TCR sequences, yet some public TCRs occurred in many donors.

Turning to this clone: The antigen remains undetermined. At one end, the junction sequence differs from germline, possibly due to a read error.

Amplification used 60 Vbeta primers and 13 Jbeta primers. Original processing notes: Roughly 10 million shared chains were among 65 million to 85 million unique TCR beta chains counted in a later analysis. Profiled with immunoSEQ multiplex PCR; TCRdb holds only in-frame clones, not every one. Clonal size and the V and J genes are those of that table, whereas D and trimming came from the DNA. This table has roughly 74,000 clones, 78% appearing once. Source material: PBMCs. This receptor was identified in a man between 40 and 49 years old in good health and CMV-seronegative.

DNA of the CDR3: TGTGCCTGGAGTGCCCGCAGGGTAGGGTGGGTTTTC. It codes for CAWSARRVGWVF. The chain links TRBV30 to TRBJ1-2; perhaps TRBD1 as D (5 bases). CDR1 and CDR2 from the germline V gene are GTSNPN and SVGIG (reference sequence). This CDR3 is built from 12 residues.